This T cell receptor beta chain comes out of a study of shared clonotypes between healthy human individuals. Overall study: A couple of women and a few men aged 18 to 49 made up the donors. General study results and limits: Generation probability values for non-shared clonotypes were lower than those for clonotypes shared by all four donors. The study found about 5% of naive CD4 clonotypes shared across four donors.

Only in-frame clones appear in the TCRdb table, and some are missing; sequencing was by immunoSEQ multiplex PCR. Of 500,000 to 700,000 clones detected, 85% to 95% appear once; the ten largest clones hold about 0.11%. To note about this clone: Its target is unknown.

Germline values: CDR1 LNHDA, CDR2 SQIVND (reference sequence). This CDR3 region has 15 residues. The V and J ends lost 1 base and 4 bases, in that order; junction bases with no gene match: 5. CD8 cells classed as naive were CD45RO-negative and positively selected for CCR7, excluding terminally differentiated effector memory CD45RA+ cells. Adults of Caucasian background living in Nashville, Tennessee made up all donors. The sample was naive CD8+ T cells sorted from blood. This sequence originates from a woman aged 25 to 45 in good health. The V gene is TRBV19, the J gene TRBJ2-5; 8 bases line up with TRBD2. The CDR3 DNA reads TGTGCCAGTAGTATAGCGGGAGGGCCCCTAGAGACCCAGTACTTC. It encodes CASSIAGGPLETQYF.